The sequence of this TCR beta chain was determined in a study of OX40 agonist ivuxolimab in advanced cancers. Germline lookup yields CDR1 MGHRA and CDR2 YSYEKL. The V end was cut by 6 bases, the J end by 7 bases, with 9 bases between. The CDR3 length is 12 residues. Clones were sequenced by immunoSEQ multiplex PCR, and TCRdb holds only the in-frame ones, with some missing. The sample yields some 50,000 clones, 85% to 95% seen once. Sequenced here: CD4+ or CD8+ T cells sorted from blood, sampled in a trial of the OX40 agonist ivuxolimab. This chain joins TRBV4-1 and TRBJ2-2; D is ambiguous. The origin of this receptor is an adult with an advanced solid tumor such as melanoma, head and neck, liver or kidney cancer. The CDR3 spells CASSRSDGELFF. The CDR3 DNA follows: TGCGCCAGCAGTCGGTCGGACGGGGAGCTGTTTTTT.